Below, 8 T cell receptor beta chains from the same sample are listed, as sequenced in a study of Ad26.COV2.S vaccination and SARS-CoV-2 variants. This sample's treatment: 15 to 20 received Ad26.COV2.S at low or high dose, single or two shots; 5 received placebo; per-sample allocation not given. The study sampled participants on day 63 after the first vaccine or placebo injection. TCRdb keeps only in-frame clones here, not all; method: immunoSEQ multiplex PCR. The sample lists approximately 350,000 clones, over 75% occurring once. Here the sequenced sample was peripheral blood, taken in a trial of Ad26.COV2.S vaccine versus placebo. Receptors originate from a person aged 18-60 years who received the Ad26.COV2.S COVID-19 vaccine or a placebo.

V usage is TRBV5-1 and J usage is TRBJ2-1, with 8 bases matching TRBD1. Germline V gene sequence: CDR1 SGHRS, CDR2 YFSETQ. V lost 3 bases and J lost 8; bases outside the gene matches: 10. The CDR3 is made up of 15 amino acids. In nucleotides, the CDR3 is TGCGCCAGCAGCTCCCGGGACAGGAGTACGGATGAGCAGTTCTTC. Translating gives CASSSRDRSTDEQFF.

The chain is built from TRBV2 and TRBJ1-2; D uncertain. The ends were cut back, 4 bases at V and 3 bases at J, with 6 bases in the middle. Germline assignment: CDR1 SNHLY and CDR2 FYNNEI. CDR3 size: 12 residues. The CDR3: CASSVTHYGYTF. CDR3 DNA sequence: TGTGCCAGCAGTGTTACCCACTATGGCTACACCTTC.

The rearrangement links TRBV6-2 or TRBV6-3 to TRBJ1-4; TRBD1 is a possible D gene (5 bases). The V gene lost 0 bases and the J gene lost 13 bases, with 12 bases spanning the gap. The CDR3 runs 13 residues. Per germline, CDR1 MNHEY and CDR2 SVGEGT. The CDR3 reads CASSYSGGGRLFF. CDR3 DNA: TGTGCCAGCAGTTACTCCGGGGGAGGTCGACTGTTTTTT.

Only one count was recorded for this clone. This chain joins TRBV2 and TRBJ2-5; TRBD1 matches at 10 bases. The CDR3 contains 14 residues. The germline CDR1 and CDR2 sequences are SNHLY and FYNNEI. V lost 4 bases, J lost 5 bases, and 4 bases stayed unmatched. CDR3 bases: TGTGCCAGCAGTGGGACAGGGGGACGGGAGACCCAGTACTTC. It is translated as CASSGTGGRETQYF.

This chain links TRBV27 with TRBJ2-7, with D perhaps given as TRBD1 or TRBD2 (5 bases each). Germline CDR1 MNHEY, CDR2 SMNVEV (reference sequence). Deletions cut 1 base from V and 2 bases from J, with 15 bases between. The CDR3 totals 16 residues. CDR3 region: CASSLLSGAGTYEQYF. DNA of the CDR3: TGTGCCAGCAGTTTATTATCCGGGGCCGGTACCTACGAGCAGTACTTC.

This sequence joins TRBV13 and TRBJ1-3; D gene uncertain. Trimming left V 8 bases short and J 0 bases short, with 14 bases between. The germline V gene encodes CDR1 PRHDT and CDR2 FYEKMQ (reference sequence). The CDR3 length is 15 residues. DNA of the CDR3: TGTGCCAGCTCGGGAGAGGGCCGCTCTGGAAACACCATATATTTT. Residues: CASSGEGRSGNTIYF. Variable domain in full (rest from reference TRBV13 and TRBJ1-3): AAGVIQSPRHLIKEKRETATLKCYPIPRHDTVYWYQQGPGQDPQFLISFYEKMQSDKGSIPDRFSAQQFSDYHSELNMSSLELGDSALYFCASSGEGRSGNTIYFGEGSWLTVV.

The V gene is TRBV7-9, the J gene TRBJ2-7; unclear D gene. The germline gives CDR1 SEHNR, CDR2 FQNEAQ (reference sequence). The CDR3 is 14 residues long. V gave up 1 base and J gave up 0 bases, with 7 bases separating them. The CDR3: CASSLVERSYEQYF. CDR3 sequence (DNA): TGTGCCAGCAGCTTAGTAGAGCGCTCCTACGAGCAGTACTTC.

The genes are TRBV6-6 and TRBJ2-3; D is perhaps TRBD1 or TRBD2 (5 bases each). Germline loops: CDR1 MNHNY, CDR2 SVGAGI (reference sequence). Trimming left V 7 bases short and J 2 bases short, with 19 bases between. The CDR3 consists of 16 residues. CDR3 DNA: TGTGCCAGCAACTCAGGGACCGCGTGGGACACAGATACGCAGTATTTT. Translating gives CASNSGTAWDTDTQYF.